This entry concerns a single T cell receptor (beta chain). The CDR3 extends over 15 amino acids. Germline V gene data show CDR1 as LNHDA and CDR2 as SQIVND (reference sequence). V lost 4 bases and J lost 6; bases outside the gene matches: 11. This sample was taken from a study of T cell changes during pregnancy in multiple sclerosis. Generated by immunoSEQ multiplex PCR, the TCRdb table keeps only in-frame clones and is missing some. Of 75,000 to 95,000 clones listed, roughly 92% are singletons. This chain uses TRBV19 with TRBJ1-2; the match to TRBD1 covers 7 bases. The receptor's source is a female donor with multiple sclerosis, enrolled in a pregnancy study. The sample in question was peripheral blood, obtained after pregnancy. CDR3 amino acids: CASSTAAADRDGYTF. The CDR3 DNA is TGTGCCAGTAGTACCGCCGCAGCCGACAGGGATGGCTACACCTTC.